This T cell receptor (beta chain) was sequenced in a study of blood T cell repertoires in COVID-19. Across the study: From T cells, B-cell-depleted T cells, or PBMCs came the material, which was cDNA or gDNA.

Cohorts were based on clinical histories the participants reported. Two consecutive negative NP/OP PCR tests, clearance, or resolved symptoms defined Cohort 3 recovery. V was shortened by 0 bases and J by 0 bases, with 8 bases between the two germline ends. This CDR3 has 15 amino acids. From germline, CDR1 is LGHNA and CDR2 YNFKEQ. This clone was counted a few times. In the authors' workflow: By means of reference gene primer amplification, nucleated cell counts were estimated. Assay used: immunoSEQ multiplex PCR; TCRdb lists only in-frame clones, some missing. V and J calls and clone size are those listed in that table; D and trimming were worked out from the DNA. The top ten hold around 6% of the sample, which has more than 250,000 clones, 87% seen once.

The origin of this receptor is a woman younger than 45 who had recovered from COVID-19. The V call is TRBV4-2, the J call TRBJ1-2, with D perhaps TRBD1 (5 bases). The sample comprised PBMCs or T cells enriched from blood (not recorded which). This CDR3 reads CASSQETGANYGYTF. The CDR3 DNA is TGTGCCAGCAGCCAAGAGACGGGGGCTAACTATGGCTACACCTTC.